The rows below give T cell receptor beta chains drawn from one sample of a study of graft-versus-host responses after intestinal transplantation. These receptors lack a known antigen. Clones were read by immunoSEQ multiplex PCR, and TCRdb kept only the in-frame ones, dropping some. The profile shows around 110,000 clones, more than 85% of them singletons. This material consisted of unstimulated CD8+ T cells sorted from spleen or lymph node cells, taken before transplant. The receptors stem from a human donor who was the organ donor for an intestinal transplant. CDR3s include the opening cysteine and the closing phenylalanine or tryptophan. D genes are given only for firm matches. Only some rows state a clone size, as once, few, many or a class for expanded clones.

j_gene,d_gene,v_gene,abundance,CDR3aa,CDR3nt
TRBJ2-7,TRBD2,TRBV5-4,.,CASSLSASGFSYEQYF,TGTGCCAGCAGCTTGTCGGCTAGCGGGTTTTCCTACGAGCAGTACTTC
TRBJ2-1,.,TRBV5-1,.,CASAPGSGIYEQFF,TGCGCCAGTGCACCGGGCTCGGGGATCTATGAGCAGTTCTTC
TRBJ2-5,TRBD2,TRBV5-1,.,CASSWGLAGETQYF,TGCGCCAGCAGCTGGGGACTAGCCGGGGAGACCCAGTACTTC
TRBJ2-5,.,TRBV6-1,few,CASSEGGRLRETQYF,TGTGCCAGCAGTGAAGGGGGCAGGCTAAGGGAGACCCAGTACTTC
TRBJ2-3,.,TRBV28,.,CASSFLRDSSTDTQYF,TGTGCCAGCAGTTTCCTACGAGACTCCTCCACAGATACGCAGTATTTT
TRBJ1-2,.,TRBV30,.,CAWSVSWDGYTF,TGTGCCTGGAGTGTATCCTGGGATGGCTACACCTTC
TRBJ1-2,.,TRBV5-6,.,CASSVRSYGYTF,TGTGCCAGCAGCGTGCGGAGCTATGGCTACACCTTC
TRBJ1-2,TRBD1,TRBV28,.,CASREWQGEPQGYTF,TGTGCCAGCAGAGAATGGCAGGGGGAGCCTCAGGGCTACACCTTC
TRBJ1-2,.,TRBV5-1,.,CASSSGVFNYGYTF,TGCGCCAGCAGCTCAGGGGTCTTTAACTATGGCTACACCTTC
TRBJ2-5,TRBD1,TRBV7-2,.,CASRIQGAETQYF,TGTGCCAGCAGGATACAGGGGGCAGAGACCCAGTACTTC
TRBJ2-2,TRBD1,TRBV4-1,.,CASSHGQGAGTGELFF,TGCGCCAGCAGCCATGGACAGGGGGCGGGCACCGGGGAGCTGTTTTTT
TRBJ1-5,TRBD1,TRBV5-5,.,CASSLRQGGSLSQPQHF,TGTGCCAGCAGCTTAAGACAGGGAGGATCCCTTAGTCAGCCCCAGCATTTT
TRBJ2-7,TRBD1,TRBV28,.,CASSNRGPGWNEQYF,TGTGCCAGCAGTAACAGGGGGCCGGGGTGGAACGAGCAGTACTTC